This TCR beta chain was recorded in a study of regulatory T cells in long-lasting Graves disease. Libraries of TCR beta came from iRepertoire HTBI primers plus Arm-PCR of CDR3 regions. TCRdb fed the multiplex PCR reads into MiXCR, producing one record per CDR3 protein. The sample carries fewer than 550,000 distinct CDR3 sequences, roughly 21% recorded once. The time point: persistent/refractory GD, antithyroid drugs over 5 years with positive TRAb. The TCR library used RNA extracted from PBMCs. There are 16 residues in the CDR3. Trimming took 7 bases from V and 7 from J; bases not matched to a gene: 14. This clonotype was found many times.

The gene calls are TRBV12-3 or TRBV12-4 and TRBJ2-2; TRBD2 matches 8 bases. The material was peripheral blood mononuclear cells (PBMCs), obtained when the disease was refractory, from a patient treated with antithyroid drugs. This receptor was taken from a female donor with Graves disease. Here the CDR3 DNA reads TGTGCCAGCACCTTCCAGAGCGGGAGCGGGGACGGGGAGCTGTTTTTT. It translates to CASTFQSGSGDGELFF.